These 2 T cell receptor beta chains came from one sample sequenced in a study of Graves' ophthalmopathy and Graves' hyperthyroidism. Beta-chain TCR CDR3 regions were amplified from RNA transcripts. In the first round, RT-PCR was carried out with HTBI primers, and a multiplex PCR formed the second round. TCRdb redid the calling of the multiplex PCR reads with MiXCR, one entry per CDR3 protein. The data contain about 410,000 distinct CDR3 sequences, 18% of them singletons. The sample taken for sequencing was peripheral blood. The source is a woman younger than 30 with Graves' ophthalmopathy.

This clonotype was detected many times. The rearrangement uses TRBV20-1 and TRBJ2-7; D is unclear. The length of the CDR3 is 11 residues. Between the trimmed V and J ends, which lost 3 bases and 0 bases, there was a span of 3 bases. Germline V lookup: CDR1 DFQATT, CDR2 SNEGSKA (reference sequence). The CDR3 DNA reads as TGCAGTGCTAGGCTCTCCTACGAGCAGTACTTC. Translation: CSARLSYEQYF.

This clonotype has a count of ten or more. V and J are TRBV2 and TRBJ1-5; 9 bases are a match to TRBD1. Per the germline V gene, CDR1 is SNHLY and CDR2 is FYNNEI. V gave up 4 bases and J gave up 5 bases; unmatched junction bases: 3. There are 14 residues in the CDR3. CDR3 DNA sequence: TGTGCCAGCAGTGTCGGGACAGGGTATCAGCCCCAGCATTTT. This translates into CASSVGTGYQPQHF.